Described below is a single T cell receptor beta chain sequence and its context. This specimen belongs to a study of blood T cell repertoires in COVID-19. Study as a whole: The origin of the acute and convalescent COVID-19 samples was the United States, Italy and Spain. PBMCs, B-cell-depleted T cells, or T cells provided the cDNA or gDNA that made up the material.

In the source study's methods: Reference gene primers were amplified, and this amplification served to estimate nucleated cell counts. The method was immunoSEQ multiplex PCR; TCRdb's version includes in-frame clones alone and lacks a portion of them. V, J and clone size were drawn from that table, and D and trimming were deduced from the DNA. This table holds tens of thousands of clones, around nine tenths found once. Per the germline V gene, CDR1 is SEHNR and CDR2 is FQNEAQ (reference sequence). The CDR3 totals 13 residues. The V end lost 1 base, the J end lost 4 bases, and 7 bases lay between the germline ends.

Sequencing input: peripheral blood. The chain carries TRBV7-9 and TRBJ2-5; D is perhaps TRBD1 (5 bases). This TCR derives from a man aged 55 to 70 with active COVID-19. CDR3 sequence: CASSLVGVETQYF. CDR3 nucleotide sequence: TGTGCCAGCAGCTTAGTAGGGGTAGAGACCCAGTACTTC.